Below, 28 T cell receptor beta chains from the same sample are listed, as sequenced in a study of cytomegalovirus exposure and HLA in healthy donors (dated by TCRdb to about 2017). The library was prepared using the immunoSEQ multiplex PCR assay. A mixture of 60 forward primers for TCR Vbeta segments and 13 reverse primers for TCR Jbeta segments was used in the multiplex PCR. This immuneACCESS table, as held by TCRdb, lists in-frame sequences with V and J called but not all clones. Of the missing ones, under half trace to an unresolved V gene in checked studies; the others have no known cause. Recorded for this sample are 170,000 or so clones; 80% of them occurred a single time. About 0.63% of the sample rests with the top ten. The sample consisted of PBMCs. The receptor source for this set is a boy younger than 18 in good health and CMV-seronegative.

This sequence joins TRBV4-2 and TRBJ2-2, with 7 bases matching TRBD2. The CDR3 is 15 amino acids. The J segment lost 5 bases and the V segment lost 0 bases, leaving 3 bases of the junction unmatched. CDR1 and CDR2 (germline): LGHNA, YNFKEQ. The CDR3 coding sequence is TGTGCCAGCAGCCAAGATGTGGGGGGGACCGGGGAGCTGTTTTTT. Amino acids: CASSQDVGGTGELFF.

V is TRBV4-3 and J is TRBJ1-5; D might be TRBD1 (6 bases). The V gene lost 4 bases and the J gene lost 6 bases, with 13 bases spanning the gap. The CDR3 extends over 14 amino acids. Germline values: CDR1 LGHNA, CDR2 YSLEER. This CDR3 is CASSLYSGAQPQHF. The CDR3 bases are TGCGCCAGCAGCCTCTACTCAGGGGCTCAGCCCCAGCATTTT.

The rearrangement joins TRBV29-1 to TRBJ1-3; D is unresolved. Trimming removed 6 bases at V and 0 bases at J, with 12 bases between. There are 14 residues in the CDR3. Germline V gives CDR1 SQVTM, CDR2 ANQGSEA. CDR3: CSVSDTNSGNTIYF. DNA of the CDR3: TGCAGCGTATCTGACACGAACTCTGGAAACACCATATATTTT.

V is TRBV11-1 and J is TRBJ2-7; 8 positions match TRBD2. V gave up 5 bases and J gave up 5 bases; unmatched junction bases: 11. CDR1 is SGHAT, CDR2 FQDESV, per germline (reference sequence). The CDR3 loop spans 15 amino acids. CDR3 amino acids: CASSPPGGLNDEQYF. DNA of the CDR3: TGTGCCAGCAGCCCCCCGGGGGGGTTAAATGACGAGCAGTACTTC.

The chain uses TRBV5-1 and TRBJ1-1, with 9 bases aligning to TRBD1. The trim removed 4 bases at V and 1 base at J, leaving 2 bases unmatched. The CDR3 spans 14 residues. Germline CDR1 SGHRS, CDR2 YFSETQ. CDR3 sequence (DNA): TGCGCCAGCAGCGCGACAGGGGGGAACACTGAAGCTTTCTTT. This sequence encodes CASSATGGNTEAFF.

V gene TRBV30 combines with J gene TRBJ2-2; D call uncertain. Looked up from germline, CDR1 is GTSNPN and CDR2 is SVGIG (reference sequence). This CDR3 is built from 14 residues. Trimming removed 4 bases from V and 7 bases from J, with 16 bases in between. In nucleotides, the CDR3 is TGTGCCTGGAAAGCAACGGAACAGCTCGGGGAGCTGTTTTTT. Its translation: CAWKATEQLGELFF. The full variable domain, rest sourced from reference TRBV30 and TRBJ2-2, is SQTIHQWPATLVQPVGSPLSLECTVEGTSNPNLYWYRQAAGRGLQLLFYSVGIGQISSEVPQNLSASRPQDRQFILSSKKLLLSDSGFYLCAWKATEQLGELFFGEGSRLTVL.

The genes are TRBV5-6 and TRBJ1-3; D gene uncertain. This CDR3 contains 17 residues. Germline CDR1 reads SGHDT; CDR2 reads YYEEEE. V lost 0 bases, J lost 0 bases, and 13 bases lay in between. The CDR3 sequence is CASSLVIATDSGNTIYF. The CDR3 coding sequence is TGTGCCAGCAGCTTGGTAATAGCCACCGACTCTGGAAACACCATATATTTT.

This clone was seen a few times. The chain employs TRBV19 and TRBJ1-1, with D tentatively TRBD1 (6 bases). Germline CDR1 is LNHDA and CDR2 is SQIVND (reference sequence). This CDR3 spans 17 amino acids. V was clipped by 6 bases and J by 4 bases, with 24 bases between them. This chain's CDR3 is CASRPTQGKTEGTEAFF. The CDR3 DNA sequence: TGTGCCAGTAGGCCCACACAGGGAAAGACGGAAGGCACTGAAGCTTTCTTT.

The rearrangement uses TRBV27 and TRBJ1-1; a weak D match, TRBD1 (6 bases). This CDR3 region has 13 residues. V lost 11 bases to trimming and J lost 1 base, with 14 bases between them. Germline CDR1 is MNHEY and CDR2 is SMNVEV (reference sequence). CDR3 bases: TGTGCCCCGCGGGGGCCTGAGAACACTGAAGCTTTCTTT. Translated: CAPRGPENTEAFF.

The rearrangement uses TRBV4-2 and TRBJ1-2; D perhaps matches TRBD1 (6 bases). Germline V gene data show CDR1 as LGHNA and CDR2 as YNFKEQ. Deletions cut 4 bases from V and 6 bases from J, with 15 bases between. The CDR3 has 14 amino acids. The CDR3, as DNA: TGTGCCAGCAGCCCCCGGGTCCACAGGGATGGCTACACCTTC. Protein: CASSPRVHRDGYTF.

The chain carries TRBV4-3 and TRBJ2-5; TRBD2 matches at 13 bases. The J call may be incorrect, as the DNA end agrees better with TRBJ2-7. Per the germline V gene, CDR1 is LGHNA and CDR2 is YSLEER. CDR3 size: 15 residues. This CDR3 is CASRLLAGGVYEQYF. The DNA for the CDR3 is TGCGCCAGCAGACTACTAGCGGGAGGGGTCTACGAGCAGTACTTC.

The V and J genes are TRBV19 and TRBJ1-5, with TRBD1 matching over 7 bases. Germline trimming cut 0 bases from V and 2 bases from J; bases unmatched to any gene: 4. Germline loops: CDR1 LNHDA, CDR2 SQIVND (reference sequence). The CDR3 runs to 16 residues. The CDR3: CASSIDQGGGNQPQHF. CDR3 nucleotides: TGTGCCAGTAGTATAGATCAAGGGGGCGGCAATCAGCCCCAGCATTTT.

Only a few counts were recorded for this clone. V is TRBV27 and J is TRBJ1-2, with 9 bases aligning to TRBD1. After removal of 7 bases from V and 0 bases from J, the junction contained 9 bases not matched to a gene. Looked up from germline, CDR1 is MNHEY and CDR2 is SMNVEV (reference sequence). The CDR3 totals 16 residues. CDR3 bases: TGTGCCAGCAAAAAGGACAGGGGAAGAACTAACTATGGCTACACCTTC. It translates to CASKKDRGRTNYGYTF.

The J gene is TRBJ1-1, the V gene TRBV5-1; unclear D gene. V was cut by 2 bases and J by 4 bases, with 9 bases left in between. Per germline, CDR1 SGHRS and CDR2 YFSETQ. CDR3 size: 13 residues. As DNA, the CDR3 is TGCGCCAGCAGCTTAGACATCGCCACTGAAGCTTTCTTT. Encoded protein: CASSLDIATEAFF.

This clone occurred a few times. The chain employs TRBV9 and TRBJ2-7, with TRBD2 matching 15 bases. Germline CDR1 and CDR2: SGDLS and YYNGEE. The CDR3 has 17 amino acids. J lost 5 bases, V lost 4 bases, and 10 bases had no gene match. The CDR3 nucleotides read TGTGCCAGCAGCAAGGGACTAGCGGGAGGATTTGGAAACGAGCAGTACTTC. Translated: CASSKGLAGGFGNEQYF.

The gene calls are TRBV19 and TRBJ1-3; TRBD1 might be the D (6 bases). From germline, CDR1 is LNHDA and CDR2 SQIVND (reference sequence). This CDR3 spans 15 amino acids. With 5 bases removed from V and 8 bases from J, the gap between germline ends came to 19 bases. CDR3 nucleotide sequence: TGTGCCAGTAGTCCCCTAGGGGGGGGCAAGGACACCATATATTTT. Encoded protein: CASSPLGGGKDTIYF.

This CDR3 reads CASSRLVTDTQYF. In DNA, the CDR3 is TGTGCCAGCAGTCGACTAGTTACAGATACGCAGTATTTT. J is TRBJ2-3 and V is TRBV27; D possibly corresponds to TRBD2 (6 bases). Germline V gene sequence: CDR1 MNHEY, CDR2 SMNVEV (reference sequence). V lost 5 bases and J 3 bases, leaving 9 bases between the germline ends. The CDR3 loop spans 13 amino acids.

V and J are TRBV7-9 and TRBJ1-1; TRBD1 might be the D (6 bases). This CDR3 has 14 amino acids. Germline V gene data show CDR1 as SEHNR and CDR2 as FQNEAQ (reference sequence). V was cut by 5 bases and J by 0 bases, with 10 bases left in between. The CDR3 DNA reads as TGTGCCAGCAGCCAAGGACAGATGAACACTGAAGCTTTCTTT. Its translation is CASSQGQMNTEAFF.

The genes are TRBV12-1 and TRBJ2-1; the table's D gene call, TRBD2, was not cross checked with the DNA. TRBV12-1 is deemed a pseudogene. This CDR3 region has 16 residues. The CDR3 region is CASSFAARVGYNEQFF. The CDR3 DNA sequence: TGTGCCAGCAGCTTTGCCGCTAGAGTCGGCTACAATGAGCAGTTCTTC.

Here the CDR3 reads CASSPVGRDTEAFF. The DNA of the CDR3 is TGTGCCAGCAGCCCAGTGGGGCGCGACACTGAAGCTTTCTTT. The V call is TRBV7-8, the J call TRBJ1-1; TRBD1 might be the D (5 bases). The CDR3 loop spans 14 amino acids. The ends were cut back, 5 bases at V and 3 bases at J, with 13 bases in the middle. The germline CDR1 and CDR2 sequences are SGHVS and FQNEAQ.

CDR3 region: CASSEGVGGQPQHF. The CDR3 nucleotides are TGTGCCAGCAGTGAGGGTGTCGGGGGACAGCCCCAGCATTTT. The chain uses TRBV6-1 and TRBJ1-5, with D tentatively TRBD1 (5 bases). The CDR3 extends over 14 amino acids. V lost 3 bases and J lost 7, with 13 bases in between. The germline CDR1 and CDR2 sequences are MNHNS and SASEGT.

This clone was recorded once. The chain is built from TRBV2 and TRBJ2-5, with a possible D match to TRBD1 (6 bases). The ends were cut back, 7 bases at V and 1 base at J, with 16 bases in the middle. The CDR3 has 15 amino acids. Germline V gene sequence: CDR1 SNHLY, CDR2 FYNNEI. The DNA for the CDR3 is TGTGCCAGCACGCGGATAGGGGGAGTCCAAGAGACCCAGTACTTC. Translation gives CASTRIGGVQETQYF.

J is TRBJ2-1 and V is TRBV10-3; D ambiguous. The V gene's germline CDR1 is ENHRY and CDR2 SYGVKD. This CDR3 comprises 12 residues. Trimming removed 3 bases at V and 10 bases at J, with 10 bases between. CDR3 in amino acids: CAISETRLEQFF. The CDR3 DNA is TGTGCCATCAGTGAAACTCGACTCGAGCAGTTCTTC.

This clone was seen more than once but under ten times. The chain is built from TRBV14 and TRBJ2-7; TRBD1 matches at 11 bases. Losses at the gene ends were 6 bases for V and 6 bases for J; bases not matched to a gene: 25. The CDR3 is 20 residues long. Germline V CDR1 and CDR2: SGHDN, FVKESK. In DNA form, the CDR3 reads TGTGCCAGCAGTCCCCACCGAGGGAGGGACAGGGGGTTCTTCGTGCCCGAGCAGTACTTC. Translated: CASSPHRGRDRGFFVPEQYF. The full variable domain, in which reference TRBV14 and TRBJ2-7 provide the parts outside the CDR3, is EAGVTQFPSHSVIEKGQTVTLRCDPISGHDNLYWYRRVMGKEIKFLLHFVKESKQDESGMPNNRFLAERTGGTYSTLKVQPAELEDSGVYFCASSPHRGRDRGFFVPEQYFGPGTRLTVT.

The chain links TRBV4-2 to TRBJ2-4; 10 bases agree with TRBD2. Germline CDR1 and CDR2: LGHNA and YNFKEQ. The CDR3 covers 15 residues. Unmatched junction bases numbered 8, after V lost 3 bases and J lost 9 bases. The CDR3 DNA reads TGTGCCAGCAGCCAGGCGGTAGCGGGAGGTATCATTCAGTACTTC. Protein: CASSQAVAGGIIQYF.

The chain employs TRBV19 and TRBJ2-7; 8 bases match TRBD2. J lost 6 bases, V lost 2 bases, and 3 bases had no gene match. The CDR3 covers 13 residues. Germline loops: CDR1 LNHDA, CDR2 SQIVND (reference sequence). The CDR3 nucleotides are TGTGCCAGTAGTATACGGGGGGGTCCCGAGCAGTACTTC. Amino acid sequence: CASSIRGGPEQYF.

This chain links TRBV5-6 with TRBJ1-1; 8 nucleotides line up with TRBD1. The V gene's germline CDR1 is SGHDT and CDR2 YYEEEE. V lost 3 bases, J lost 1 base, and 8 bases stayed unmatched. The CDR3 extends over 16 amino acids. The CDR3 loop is CASSWGTGQGNTEAFF. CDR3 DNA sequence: TGTGCCAGCAGCTGGGGGACCGGACAGGGGAACACTGAAGCTTTCTTT. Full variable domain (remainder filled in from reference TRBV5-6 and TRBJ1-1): DAGVTQSPTHLIKTRGQQVTLRCSPKSGHDTVSWYQQALGQGPQFIFQYYEEEERQRGNFPDRFSGHQFPNYSSELNVNALLLGDSALYLCASSWGTGQGNTEAFFGQGTRLTVV.

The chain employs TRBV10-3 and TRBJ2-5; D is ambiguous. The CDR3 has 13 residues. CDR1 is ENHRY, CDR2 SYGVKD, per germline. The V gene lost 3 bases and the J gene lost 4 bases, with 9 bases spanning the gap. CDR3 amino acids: CAISDLRGETQYF. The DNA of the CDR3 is TGTGCCATCAGTGATTTGAGAGGAGAGACCCAGTACTTC.